This T cell receptor (beta chain) appears in the sequencing data of a study of monozygotic twins with inflammatory bowel disease. Points from the study as a whole: IBD patients shared fewer clonotypes with others than healthy twins, especially with disease activity.

Each TCR library consumed 3,000 to 4,000 ng of total RNA. Each CDR3 protein gets one entry in TCRdb, which reprocessed the 5' RACE reads and gives no DNA. This sample lists 330,000 or so distinct CDR3 sequences; its ten largest clones have around 2%. Points on this clonotype: Its specificity is unknown.

The receptor was derived from a human donor with ulcerative colitis or Crohn's disease, or a healthy co-twin of an affected twin (not recorded which). The sample taken for sequencing was blood.

The CDR3 spells CASSRERETQYF. V usage is TRBV7-2 and J usage is TRBJ2-5. This CDR3 contains 12 residues. CDR1 and CDR2 (germline): SGHTA, FQGNSA.